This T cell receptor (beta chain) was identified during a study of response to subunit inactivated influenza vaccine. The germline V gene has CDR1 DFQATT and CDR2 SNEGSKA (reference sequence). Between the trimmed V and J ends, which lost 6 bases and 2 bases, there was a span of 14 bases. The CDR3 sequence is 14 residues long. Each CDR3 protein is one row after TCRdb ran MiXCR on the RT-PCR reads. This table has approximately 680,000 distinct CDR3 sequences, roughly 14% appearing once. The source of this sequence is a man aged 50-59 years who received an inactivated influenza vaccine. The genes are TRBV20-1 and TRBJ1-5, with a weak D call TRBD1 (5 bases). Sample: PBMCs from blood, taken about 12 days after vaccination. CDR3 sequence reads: CSATNGGGNQPQHF. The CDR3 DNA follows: TGCAGTGCAACGAACGGGGGGGGCAATCAGCCCCAGCATTTT.